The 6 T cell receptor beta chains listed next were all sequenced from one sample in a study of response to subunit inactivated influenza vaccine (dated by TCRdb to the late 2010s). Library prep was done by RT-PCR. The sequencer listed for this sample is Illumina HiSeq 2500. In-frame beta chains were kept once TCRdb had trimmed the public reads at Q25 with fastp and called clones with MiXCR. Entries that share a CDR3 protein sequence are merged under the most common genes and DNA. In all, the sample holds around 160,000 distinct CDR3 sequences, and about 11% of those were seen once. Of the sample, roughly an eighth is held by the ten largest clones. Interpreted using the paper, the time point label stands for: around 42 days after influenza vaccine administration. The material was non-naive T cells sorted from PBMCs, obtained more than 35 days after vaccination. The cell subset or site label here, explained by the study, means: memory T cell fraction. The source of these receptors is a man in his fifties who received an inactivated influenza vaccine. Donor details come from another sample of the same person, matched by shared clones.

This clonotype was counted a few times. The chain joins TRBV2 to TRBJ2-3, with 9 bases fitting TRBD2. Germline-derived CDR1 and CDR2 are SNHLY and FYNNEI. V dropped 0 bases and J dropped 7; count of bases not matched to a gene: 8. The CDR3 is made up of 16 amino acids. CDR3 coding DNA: TGTGCCAGCAGTGAAGCGCAGGGACTAGCAGCTTATACGCAGTATTTT. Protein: CASSEAQGLAAYTQYF. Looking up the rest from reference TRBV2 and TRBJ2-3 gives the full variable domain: EPEVTQTPSHQVTQMGQEVILRCVPISNHLYFYWYRQILGQKVEFLVSFYNNEISEKSEIFDDQFSVERPDGSNFTLKIRSTKLEDSAMYFCASSEAQGLAAYTQYFGPGTRLTVL.

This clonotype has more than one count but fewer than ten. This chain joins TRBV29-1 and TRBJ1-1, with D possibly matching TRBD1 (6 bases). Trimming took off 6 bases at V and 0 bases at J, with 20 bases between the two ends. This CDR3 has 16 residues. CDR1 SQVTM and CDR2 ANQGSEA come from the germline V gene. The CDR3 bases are TGCAGCGTAAGAAATTCCTACCAGGGGTTGAACACTGAAGCTTTCTTT. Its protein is CSVRNSYQGLNTEAFF. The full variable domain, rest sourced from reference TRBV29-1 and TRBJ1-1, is SAVISQKPSRDICQRGTSLTIQCQVDSQVTMMFWYRQQPGQSLTLIATANQGSEATYESGFVIDKFPISRPNLTFSTLTVSNMSPEDSSIYLCSVRNSYQGLNTEAFFGQGTRLTVV.

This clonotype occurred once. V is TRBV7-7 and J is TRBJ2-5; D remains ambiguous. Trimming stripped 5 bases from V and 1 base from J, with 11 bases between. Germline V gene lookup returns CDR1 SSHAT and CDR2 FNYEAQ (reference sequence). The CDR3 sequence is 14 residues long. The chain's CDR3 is CASSPYKIQETQYF. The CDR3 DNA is TGTGCCAGCAGCCCTTACAAAATCCAAGAGACCCAGTACTTC.

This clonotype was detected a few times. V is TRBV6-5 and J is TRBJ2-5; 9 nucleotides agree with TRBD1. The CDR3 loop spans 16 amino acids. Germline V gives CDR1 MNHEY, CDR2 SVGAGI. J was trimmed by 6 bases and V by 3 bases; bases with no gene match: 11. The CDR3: CASSYRPGQGGQTQYF. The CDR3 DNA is TGTGCCAGCAGTTATCGCCCGGGACAGGGAGGCCAGACCCAGTACTTC.

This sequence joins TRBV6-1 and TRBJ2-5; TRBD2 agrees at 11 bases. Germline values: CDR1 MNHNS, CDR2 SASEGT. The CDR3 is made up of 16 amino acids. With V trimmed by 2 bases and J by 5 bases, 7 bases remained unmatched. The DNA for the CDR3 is TGTGCCAGCAGTGAACTAGCGGGGGGCCCTAGGGAGACCCAGTACTTC. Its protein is CASSELAGGPRETQYF.

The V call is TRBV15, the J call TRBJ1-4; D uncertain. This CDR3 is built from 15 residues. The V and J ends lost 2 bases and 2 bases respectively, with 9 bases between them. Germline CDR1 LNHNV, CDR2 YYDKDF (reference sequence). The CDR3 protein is CATSRTSGTNEKLFF. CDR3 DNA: TGTGCCACCAGCAGAACCAGTGGGACTAATGAAAAACTGTTTTTT.